The 5 T cell receptor beta chains given below trace back to one sample, sequenced in a study of beta chain features in type 1 diabetes. These receptors' targets are unknown. The isolated RNA, all of it, was reverse transcribed, so expressed TCRB transcripts were what got sequenced. Sequencing used immunoSEQ multiplex PCR; TCRdb keeps in-frame clones, though not all of them. The sample contains roughly 150,000 clones, 7% to 9.5% of which appear only once. Study-wide findings and caveats: Across all four CD4+ subsets, people with type 1 diabetes showed modestly shorter TCRB CDR3s.

Sequenced: central memory CD4+ T cells from blood. These receptors were taken from a woman aged 25 to 45 with type 1 diabetes.

V is TRBV7-2 and J is TRBJ2-2, with a weak D call TRBD1 (5 bases). Germline V gene sequence: CDR1 SGHTA, CDR2 FQGNSA. The CDR3 has 14 amino acids. V lost 5 bases to trimming and J lost 1 base, with 8 bases between them. The CDR3 nucleotides are TGTGCCAGCAGCCAGACAGTGAACACCGGGGAGCTGTTTTTT. Residues: CASSQTVNTGELFF.

This clone was picked up a small number of times. J is TRBJ2-5 and V is TRBV6-1; 8 bases map to TRBD2. CDR3 size: 16 residues. Germline V gene data show CDR1 as MNHNS and CDR2 as SASEGT. V gave up 2 bases and J gave up 5 bases; unmatched junction bases: 10. The CDR3 region is CASSEPRRAGEETQYF. The CDR3 DNA is TGTGCCAGCAGTGAACCCAGGCGAGCGGGGGAGGAGACCCAGTACTTC.

The rearrangement uses TRBV2 and TRBJ2-3; 9 bases align to TRBD1. The V gene end was trimmed by 6 bases and the J gene end by 2 bases; junction bases not matched to a gene: 6. The CDR3 sequence is 15 residues long. Germline-derived CDR1 and CDR2 are SNHLY and FYNNEI. The CDR3 DNA sequence: TGTGCCAGCAGACGGAGGACAGGGGTCACAGATACGCAGTATTTT. Translation: CASRRRTGVTDTQYF.

The CDR3 region has the DNA TGTGCCAGCAGCTTAGGGGGTTTAGCGGTGACCCAGTACTTC. Its protein product is CASSLGGLAVTQYF. The rearrangement joins TRBV7-2 to TRBJ2-5, with a tentative D call TRBD2 (6 bases). CDR3 length: 14 residues. V lost 1 base and J lost 7, with 13 bases in between. Germline loops: CDR1 SGHTA, CDR2 FQGNSA.

This clone was seen more than once but under ten times. The chain is built from TRBV25-1 and TRBJ2-1; TRBD1 agrees at 9 bases. Germline values: CDR1 MGHDK, CDR2 SYGVNS. CDR3 length equals 15 residues. Trimming at V came to 6 bases and at J to 8 bases, leaving 11 bases not matched to a gene. This CDR3 is CASRDPGQGEDEQFF. CDR3 nucleotides: TGTGCCAGCAGAGACCCGGGACAGGGCGAGGATGAGCAGTTCTTC.